Detailed here is one T cell receptor beta chain. Antigen unknown. With 3 bases removed from V and 8 bases from J, the gap between germline ends came to 9 bases. Germline assignment: CDR1 SGHKS and CDR2 YYEKEE (reference sequence). The CDR3 covers 12 residues. These data originate in a study of graft-versus-host responses after intestinal transplantation. For the study at large: The recipients all started with anti-thymocyte globulin induction and then took tacrolimus and steroids for three to four years. Regarding the study as a whole: After transplant, early declines in HvG clones were associated with peak levels of circulating GvH clones.

Method: immunoSEQ multiplex PCR; TCRdb's copy keeps in-frame clones and lacks some. The sample shows 35,000 to 45,000 clones, nearly 95% of them seen only once. The V gene is TRBV5-5, the J gene TRBJ2-1; tentatively, D is TRBD1 (5 bases). This material consisted of unstimulated CD8+ T cells sorted from spleen or lymph node cells, taken before transplant. The receptor's source is a human donor who was the organ donor for an intestinal transplant. CDR3 bases: TGTGCCAGCAGCTCCAGGGTCGATGAGCAGTTCTTC. Residues: CASSSRVDEQFF.